The present entry profiles one T cell receptor (beta chain) with its context. Generated by immunoSEQ multiplex PCR, the TCRdb table keeps only in-frame clones and is missing some. The sample holds approximately 94,000 clones; roughly 90% are singletons and the top ten take about 2.2%. The data derive from a study of blood T cell repertoires in COVID-19. The CDR3 consists of 13 residues. Trimming took 4 bases from V and 6 from J, leaving 11 bases between them. Germline-derived CDR1 and CDR2 are SNHLY and FYNNEI. The sample comprised peripheral blood. The chain recombines TRBV2 with TRBJ2-3; possibly TRBD2 for D (5 bases). The receptor comes from a man in his forties or fifties with active COVID-19. CDR3 coding DNA: TGTGCCAGCAGTGCCCTACCGGGGGATACGCAGTATTTT. This codes for CASSALPGDTQYF.